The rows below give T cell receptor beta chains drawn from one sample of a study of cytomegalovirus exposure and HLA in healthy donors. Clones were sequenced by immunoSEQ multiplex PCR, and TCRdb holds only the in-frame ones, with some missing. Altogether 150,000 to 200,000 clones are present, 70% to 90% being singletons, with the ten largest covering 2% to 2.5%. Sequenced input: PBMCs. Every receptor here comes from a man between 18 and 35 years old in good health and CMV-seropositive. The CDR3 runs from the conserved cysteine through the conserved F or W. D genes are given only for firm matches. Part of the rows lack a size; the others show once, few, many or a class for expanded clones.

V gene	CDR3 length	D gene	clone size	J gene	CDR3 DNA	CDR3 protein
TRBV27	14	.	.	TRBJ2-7	TGTGCCAGCAGCTGGAATGGAGACTCCTACGAGCAGTACTTC	CASSWNGDSYEQYF
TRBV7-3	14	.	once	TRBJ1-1	TGTGCCAGCAGCTTAGGGGGCGCGAGCACTGAAGCTTTCTTT	CASSLGGASTEAFF
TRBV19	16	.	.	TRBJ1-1	TGTGCCAGTAGTCCCCAGTGGGAGGGGATCAACACTGAAGCTTTCTTT	CASSPQWEGINTEAFF
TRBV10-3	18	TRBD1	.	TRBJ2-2	TGTGCCATCAGTGAGTCGTGGGACAGGGGGTTGAACACCGGGGAGCTGTTTTTT	CAISESWDRGLNTGELFF
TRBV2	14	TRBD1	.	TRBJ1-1	TGTGCCAGCAGGACCGGGACAGATGGAACTGAAGCTTTCTTT	CASRTGTDGTEAFF
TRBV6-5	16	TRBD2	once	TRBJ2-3	TGTGCCAGCAGTTACTCAGGACTAGCGGGGGCAGATACGCAGTATTTT	CASSYSGLAGADTQYF
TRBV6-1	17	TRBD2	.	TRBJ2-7	TGTGCCAGCAGTGAGGGGACTAGCGGGTTCAGCTCCTACGAGCAGTACTTC	CASSEGTSGFSSYEQYF
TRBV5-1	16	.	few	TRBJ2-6	TGCGCCAGCAGCTTGGGGACCGGGACTGGGGCCAACGTCCTGACTTTC	CASSLGTGTGANVLTF
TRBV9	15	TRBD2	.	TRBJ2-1	TGTGCCAGCAGCGTAGAGGGGACTAGCGCAGATGAGCAGTTCTTC	CASSVEGTSADEQFF
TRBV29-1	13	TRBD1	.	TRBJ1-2	TGCAGCGCTGCCTATTCCGGGACAGATGGCTACACCTTC	CSAAYSGTDGYTF
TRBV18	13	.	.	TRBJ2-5	TGTGCCAGCTCACCAGAGAGGCAAGAGACCCAGTACTTC	CASSPERQETQYF
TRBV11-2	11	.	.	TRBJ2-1	TGTGCCAGCAGCTTAGCGGGTGAGCAGTTCTTC	CASSLAGEQFF
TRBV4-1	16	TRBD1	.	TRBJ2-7	TGCGCCAGCAGCCAAGAGGTGCAGGGGGCGTTCTACGAGCAGTACTTC	CASSQEVQGAFYEQYF
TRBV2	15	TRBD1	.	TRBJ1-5	TGTGCCAGCAGTGGGGGACAGGGGGCACGGCAGCCCCAGCATTTT	CASSGGQGARQPQHF
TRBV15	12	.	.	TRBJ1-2	TGTGCCACCAGCAGTAACGGTTGGGGCTACACCTTC	CATSSNGWGYTF
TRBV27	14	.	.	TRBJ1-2	TGTGCCAGCAGTTTATCGGCAGGACAAAGGGGCTACACCTTC	CASSLSAGQRGYTF
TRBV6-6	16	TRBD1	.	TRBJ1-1	TGTGCCAGCAGTTACAGGGCAGGGGGCGCAGACACTGAAGCTTTCTTT	CASSYRAGGADTEAFF
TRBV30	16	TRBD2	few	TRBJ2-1	TGTGCCTGGAGTGGAGCGGGGGGGAGCTCCTACAATGAGCAGTTCTTC	CAWSGAGGSSYNEQFF
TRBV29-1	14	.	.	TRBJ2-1	TGCAGCGTGGAGGGACAGAGCCACTACAATGAGCAGTTCTTC	CSVEGQSHYNEQFF
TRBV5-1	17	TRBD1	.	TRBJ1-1	TGCGCCAGCAGCTTGGCTGGTTTGGACAGGGTGGAGTTTGAAGCTTTCTTT	CASSLAGLDRVEFEAFF
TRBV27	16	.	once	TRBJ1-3	TGTGCCAGCAGTCCGCACAGGGCCCCCTCTGGAAACACCATATATTTT	CASSPHRAPSGNTIYF
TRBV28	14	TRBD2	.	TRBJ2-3	TGTGCCAGCAGTTTCGGGGGGGCCGCAGATACGCAGTATTTT	CASSFGGAADTQYF
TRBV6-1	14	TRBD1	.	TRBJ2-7	TGTGCCAACTCAGACCCGGGACAGGGCAACGAGCAGTACTTC	CANSDPGQGNEQYF
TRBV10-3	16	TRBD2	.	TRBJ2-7	TGTGCCATCCGTTCCTTAGCGGGGGCCTCGTACTACGAGCAGTACTTC	CAIRSLAGASYYEQYF
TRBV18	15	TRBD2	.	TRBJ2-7	TGTGCCAGCTCACCCGATCGGACTAGCTCCTACGAGCAGTACTTC	CASSPDRTSSYEQYF
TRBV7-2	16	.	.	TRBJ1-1	TGTGCCAGCAGCTTGTCAGGGGCAGGGATGAACACTGAAGCTTTCTTT	CASSLSGAGMNTEAFF
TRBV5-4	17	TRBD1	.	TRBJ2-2	TGTGCCAGCAGCCGGGTGGGACAGGGACCCGGCACCGGGGAGCTGTTTTTT	CASSRVGQGPGTGELFF
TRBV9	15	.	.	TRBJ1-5	TGTGCCAGCAGCGTAGGAGTCGATAGCAATCAGCCCCAGCATTTT	CASSVGVDSNQPQHF
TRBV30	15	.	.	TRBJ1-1	TGTGCCTGGAGTGTTTACAGGCCCTCGGGCACTGAAGCTTTCTTT	CAWSVYRPSGTEAFF
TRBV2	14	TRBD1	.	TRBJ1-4	TGTGCCAACAGTTACAGGGGGCTAGGGGAAAAACTGTTTTTT	CANSYRGLGEKLFF
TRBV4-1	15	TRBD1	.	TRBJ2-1	TGCGCCAGCAGCCCTGGACAGGGCTCCTACAATGAGCAGTTCTTC	CASSPGQGSYNEQFF
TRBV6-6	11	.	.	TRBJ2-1	TGTGCCAGCAGTCCGTACAATGAGCAGTTCTTC	CASSPYNEQFF
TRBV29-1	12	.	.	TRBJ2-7	TGCAGCACCGGGGACTCCTCCTACGAGCAGTACTTC	CSTGDSSYEQYF
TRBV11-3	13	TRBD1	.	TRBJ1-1	TGTGCCAGCAGCTCGGGACAGACCACTGAAGCTTTCTTT	CASSSGQTTEAFF
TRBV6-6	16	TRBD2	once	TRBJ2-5	TGTGCCAGCAGCCTTTCCGGTGGGAGGGCCGGGGAGACCCAGTACTTC	CASSLSGGRAGETQYF
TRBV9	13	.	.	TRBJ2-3	TGTGCCAGCAGTGAGGCGGGAACAGATACGCAGTATTTT	CASSEAGTDTQYF
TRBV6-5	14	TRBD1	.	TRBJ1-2	TGTGCCAGCAGTGAATTCGGGACAGTCTATGGCTACACCTTC	CASSEFGTVYGYTF
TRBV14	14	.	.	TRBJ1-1	TGTGCCAGCAGCCAAGATTTCGGTAACACTGAAGCTTTCTTT	CASSQDFGNTEAFF
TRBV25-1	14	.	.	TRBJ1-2	TGTGCCAGCGCCAAAAAGGGCAGGGGCTATGGCTACACCTTC	CASAKKGRGYGYTF
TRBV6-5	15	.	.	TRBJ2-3	TGTGCCAGCGCGTCGGGCGGGGTGTCGGCAGATACGCAGTATTTT	CASASGGVSADTQYF
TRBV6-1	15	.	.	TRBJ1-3	TGTGCCAGCAGGCAACAGGGCTTTTCTGGAAACACCATATATTTT	CASRQQGFSGNTIYF
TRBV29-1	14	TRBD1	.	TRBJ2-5	TGCAGCGCCTTTCGGTCAGGGGGCAGAGAGACCCAGTACTTC	CSAFRSGGRETQYF
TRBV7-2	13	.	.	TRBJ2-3	TGTGCCAGCAGCTCGGGGGGCACAGATACGCAGTATTTT	CASSSGGTDTQYF
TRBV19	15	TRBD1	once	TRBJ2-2	TGTGCCAGTCGAGACCCAGGGGGTAGCACCGGGGAGCTGTTTTTT	CASRDPGGSTGELFF
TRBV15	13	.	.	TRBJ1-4	TGTGCCACCAGCAGAGACATCGGCGGATTCCTGTTTTTT	CATSRDIGGFLFF
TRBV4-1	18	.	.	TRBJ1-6	TGCGCCAGCAGCCAAGCAGGCACCGGGGGCTCCTATAATTCACCCCTCCACTTT	CASSQAGTGGSYNSPLHF
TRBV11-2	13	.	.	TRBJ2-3	TGTGCCAGCAGCTTAGCGGCGGACTCGACGCAGTATTTT	CASSLAADSTQYF
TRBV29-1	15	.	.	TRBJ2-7	TGCAGCGCTTCCCCCGCGGGGGCAAGCCCCTACGAGCAGTACTTC	CSASPAGASPYEQYF
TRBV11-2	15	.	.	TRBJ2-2	TGTGCCAGCAGCTTAGGAGCTCTTAACACCGGGGAGCTGTTTTTT	CASSLGALNTGELFF
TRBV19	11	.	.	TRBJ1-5	TGTGCCAGCAGGGGAAATCAGCCCCAGCATTTT	CASRGNQPQHF
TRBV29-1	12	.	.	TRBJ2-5	TGCAGCGTTGCCACAGGACAAGAGACCCAGTACTTC	CSVATGQETQYF
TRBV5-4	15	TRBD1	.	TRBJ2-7	TGTGCCAGCGCTCAAACCGGGACAGGGGGGTACGAGCAGTACTTC	CASAQTGTGGYEQYF
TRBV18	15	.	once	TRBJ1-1	TGTGCCAGCTCACCGCACCTCTTACAAAACACTGAAGCTTTCTTT	CASSPHLLQNTEAFF